This T cell receptor (beta chain) is drawn from a study of cytotoxic CD8 clonotypes in ibrutinib-treated CLL (dated by TCRdb to the early 2020s). About the study as a whole: In this cohort, over 14 patients were treatment-naive and about ten were relapsed/refractory, while some 17 had unmutated IGHV. Longitudinal samples were obtainable from about 30% of the roughly 86 participants in the trial. On average, each sample had hundreds of thousands of productive templates and tens of thousands of productive rearrangements. Partial responses were observed in 24 patients and complete responses in 2; after a median follow-up of 68 months, remission was maintained in approximately 15 patients and progression was observed in roughly twelve. Cryopreserved peripheral blood mononuclear cells were obtained prior to treatment, at the time of response, and at either disease progression or sustained remission. The response samples were drawn at a median of around eleven months into treatment, with a range of about 6 to 40 months. Every remission and progressive disease sample was obtained while ibrutinib was still being received by the patients. The paper as a whole reports these results and caveats: Public clonotypes were found to be uncommon and were observed to contract or remain stable during treatment; the increase in clonality was shown to reflect expansion of private clonotypes at ibrutinib response. At baseline, clonality was higher than in age-matched healthy donors and showed a strong correlation with circulating CD8+ T-cell counts. Clonality increased at ibrutinib response, stayed stable in sustained remission, and fell back toward baseline at progression. Lymph node repertoires were not examined, and the timing of sampling was not matched between patients in sustained remission and those whose disease progressed.

Per the publication, the time point label means: around 25 months on ibrutinib. For TCR beta library preparation, approximately 2 micrograms of genomic DNA were isolated from cryopreserved PBMCs. High-throughput TCR beta sequencing was performed on longitudinal blood samples from CLL patients receiving ibrutinib monotherapy. Patients were enrolled in a phase 2 open-label single-center ibrutinib monotherapy trial. The germline V gene (reference sequence) yields WNHNN for CDR1 and SYGVQD for CDR2. The CDR3, from cysteine to phenylalanine, totals 17 residues. Only the CDR3 portion is preserved as DNA: 51 bases, with reading frame beginning at the first base. The germline ends are 18 bases apart after V is trimmed by 5 bases and J by 1 base. On a MiSeq, deep resolution sequencing aimed for a depth between 1 in 1 million and 1 in 200,000 T cells, with each clonotype covered approximately 9.8x on average. The immunoSEQ hsTCRB Kit was used to generate the TCR beta libraries. Per the source publication's procedure: Data were analyzed with ImmunoSEQ Data Assistant and ImmunoSEQ Analyzer, with V, D and J genes assigned per IMGT definitions. Clonality was computed as one minus normalized Shannon entropy of productive rearrangement frequencies, ranging from 0 to 1. Public clonotype analysis was restricted to overrepresented clonotypes comprising at least 0.05% of each patient's repertoire. Approximately 12 age-matched healthy donor repertoires from immuneACCESS were used as controls for clonality. TCRdb holds this immuneACCESS table with in-frame rearrangements only. Some clones are missing; in checked studies, unresolved V genes explain under half, and the rest has no known cause. The DNA was the basis for D and trimming; V, J and clone size are from that table. The sample table shows more than 200,000 clones, and 70% are seen once. The ten largest clones take up roughly 14% of the sample.

This clone was detected a few times. Its antigen is unknown. Qualities for individual bases were not recorded, and no much larger clone is one base off. Specimen: PBMCs, collected after 24 months of ibrutinib treatment. Recombination joined TRBV10-1 with TRBJ2-1; perhaps TRBD2 is the D gene, with 5 bases matching. This TCR was recovered from a human donor with chronic lymphocytic leukemia. The DNA sequence is given as TGCGCCAGCAGTCCAACCTCAAGCGGAGGATCCTACAATGAGCAGTTCTTC. Translation gives CASSPTSSGGSYNEQFF.